The rows below give T cell receptor beta chains drawn from one sample of a study of T-cell reconstitution after alpha-beta-depleted transplantation in children. TCRdb ran MiXCR on the PCR reads and lists one entry per CDR3 protein. The sample comprises about 240,000 distinct CDR3 sequences, approximately 12% of which are singletons, and roughly 2.8% rests with the top ten. The sequencing here drew on PBMCs from the stem cell graft donor, taken from the stem cell graft. These TCRs come from a human donor who donated a stem cell graft to a child with acute lymphoblastic leukemia. Both conserved end residues are part of each CDR3. Each record gives: CDR3 DNA, CDR3 protein, clone size, D gene, J gene, V gene. The D gene is left open where the match is weak. Only some rows state a clone size, as once, few, many or a class for expanded clones.

DNA: TGTGCCAGCAGCTTGGGGCTAGCGGGATGGGTCCACGAGCAGTACTTC; CDR3: CASSLGLAGWVHEQYF; size: many; D: TRBD2; J: TRBJ2-7; V: TRBV7-9
DNA: TGCAGCGTTGAAGGAGGACGGGAGAGCAATCAAGCCAAAAACATTCAGTACTTC; CDR3: CSVEGGRESNQAKNIQYF; size: -; D: -; J: TRBJ2-4; V: TRBV29-1
DNA: TGTGCCAGCAGTTTTATTATTTCGGAGCACTACAATGAGCAGTTCTTC; CDR3: CASSFIISEHYNEQFF; size: many; D: -; J: TRBJ2-1; V: TRBV12-3/TRBV12-4
DNA: TGTGCCAGCAGTTATCGGACTAGTGACTACTCCTACGAGCAGTACTTC; CDR3: CASSYRTSDYSYEQYF; size: many; D: TRBD2; J: TRBJ2-7; V: TRBV7-8
DNA: TGCAGTGCTAGAGAGGGGCAGAATGAAAAACTGTTTTTT; CDR3: CSAREGQNEKLFF; size: many; D: -; J: TRBJ1-4; V: TRBV20-1
DNA: TGTGCCAGCAGCTCCCGAAGACACAACCAACCCAGCAATGAGCAGTTCTTC; CDR3: CASSSRRHNQPSNEQFF; size: -; D: -; J: TRBJ2-1; V: TRBV7-9
DNA: TGTGCCACCACCGACAGTCGTTCGGGCAGGGCTGAAAAACTGTTTTTT; CDR3: CATTDSRSGRAEKLFF; size: many; D: -; J: TRBJ1-4; V: TRBV15
DNA: TGTGCCAGCAGCTTAGCGGGGGACCCTTCGCAGTATTTT; CDR3: CASSLAGDPSQYF; size: few; D: -; J: TRBJ2-3; V: TRBV7-9
DNA: TGTGCCAGCAGCGTAGGGGAAGGACTAGCAAAGTCTGAGCAGTACTTC; CDR3: CASSVGEGLAKSEQYF; size: many; D: TRBD2; J: TRBJ2-7; V: TRBV9
DNA: TGTGCCAGTAGCGACCGGGGAACCTTCTACGAGCAGTACTTC; CDR3: CASSDRGTFYEQYF; size: -; D: -; J: TRBJ2-7; V: TRBV19
DNA: TGTGCCAGCAGCCAATTCCAGCTAGCGGGAGGAGTAGATACGCAGTATTTT; CDR3: CASSQFQLAGGVDTQYF; size: many; D: TRBD2; J: TRBJ2-3; V: TRBV12-3/TRBV12-4
DNA: TGTGCCAGCAGTACTACAGGGGGTGTAACCTACGAGCAGTACTTC; CDR3: CASSTTGGVTYEQYF; size: many; D: TRBD1; J: TRBJ2-7; V: TRBV28
DNA: TGTGCCAGCAGTATAGCGGGAGGGACCGAGCAGTACTTC; CDR3: CASSIAGGTEQYF; size: many; D: TRBD2; J: TRBJ2-7; V: TRBV12-3/TRBV12-4
DNA: TGTGCCAGCAGTTTTGGAGCGGGAGGTTCCTACGAGCAGTACTTC; CDR3: CASSFGAGGSYEQYF; size: many; D: TRBD2; J: TRBJ2-7; V: TRBV27
DNA: TGTGCCAGCAGTCCCCCGGGACTAGCGGGAGAAAAAGAGACCCAGTACTTC; CDR3: CASSPPGLAGEKETQYF; size: many; D: TRBD2; J: TRBJ2-5; V: TRBV28
DNA: TGTGCCAGCAGTCCGGACAGGTTGAGGACATATAGCAATCAGCCCCAGCATTTT; CDR3: CASSPDRLRTYSNQPQHF; size: many; D: TRBD1; J: TRBJ1-5; V: TRBV12-3/TRBV12-4
DNA: TGTGCCAGCGGCCCCGGGATAGGGGTCCGCGGGCAGCCCCAGCATTTT; CDR3: CASGPGIGVRGQPQHF; size: -; D: -; J: TRBJ1-5; V: TRBV28
DNA: TGCGCCAGCAGCCATAATAGACAGAATAATCAGCCCCAGCATTTT; CDR3: CASSHNRQNNQPQHF; size: many; D: -; J: TRBJ1-5; V: TRBV4-3
DNA: TGTGCCAGCAGCCCCCTGGGCACTGAAGCTTTCTTT; CDR3: CASSPLGTEAFF; size: many; D: -; J: TRBJ1-1; V: TRBV12-3/TRBV12-4
DNA: TGTGCCAGCAGCTTAGAGCCCAGGGGGGCGGGGACTGAAGCTTTCTTT; CDR3: CASSLEPRGAGTEAFF; size: few; D: TRBD1; J: TRBJ1-1; V: TRBV7-2
DNA: TGCAGTGCTAGTCTAGCGGGGCTTACCTACAATGACCAGTTCTTC; CDR3: CSASLAGLTYNDQFF; size: -; D: TRBD2; J: TRBJ2-1; V: TRBV20-1
DNA: TGCAGTGCCAGAGGGTCTAGCGCGACCTACGAGCAGTACTTC; CDR3: CSARGSSATYEQYF; size: -; D: -; J: TRBJ2-7; V: TRBV20-1
DNA: TGCGCCAGCAGCAAGGGGACAGCGAAGGAGACCCAGTACTTC; CDR3: CASSKGTAKETQYF; size: -; D: TRBD1; J: TRBJ2-5; V: TRBV5-1
DNA: TGCGCCAGTTACTTAGGGGAGAAGAGGATGGAGACCCAGTACTTC; CDR3: CASYLGEKRMETQYF; size: many; D: -; J: TRBJ2-5; V: TRBV5-1
DNA: TGCGCCAGCAGACAAAGCGGGAAAACAGATACGCAGTATTTT; CDR3: CASRQSGKTDTQYF; size: many; D: TRBD2; J: TRBJ2-3; V: TRBV5-1
DNA: TGCGCCAGCAGCTTGGCCCGAACAGGGTACACCTACGAGCAGTACTTC; CDR3: CASSLARTGYTYEQYF; size: many; D: -; J: TRBJ2-7; V: TRBV5-1
DNA: TGTGCCAGCAGTATAGGGGGTTTCACCGGGGAGCTGTTTTTT; CDR3: CASSIGGFTGELFF; size: many; D: -; J: TRBJ2-2; V: TRBV12-3/TRBV12-4
DNA: TGTGCCAGCAGTCAGACAGGGGGAAATGGCTACACCTTC; CDR3: CASSQTGGNGYTF; size: many; D: TRBD1; J: TRBJ1-2; V: TRBV12-3/TRBV12-4
DNA: TGTGCCAGCAGCACGACAGGGGTGGACTATGGCTACACCTTC; CDR3: CASSTTGVDYGYTF; size: many; D: TRBD1; J: TRBJ1-2; V: TRBV7-2
DNA: TGTGCCAGCAGCTTGGGTAGCGGGACCACAGATACGCAGTATTTT; CDR3: CASSLGSGTTDTQYF; size: -; D: TRBD2; J: TRBJ2-3; V: TRBV11-2
DNA: TGTGCCAGCACCGACGCCCGCAGAAACTACGACCAGTACTTC; CDR3: CASTDARRNYDQYF; size: -; D: -; J: TRBJ2-7; V: TRBV5-5
DNA: TGTGCCACCAGGGACAGGGGGGATGACTACGAGCAGTACTTC; CDR3: CATRDRGDDYEQYF; size: many; D: TRBD1; J: TRBJ2-7; V: TRBV15
DNA: TGTGCCAGCAGCTTGGCCGGCATCCCCAATGAGCAGTTCTTC; CDR3: CASSLAGIPNEQFF; size: many; D: -; J: TRBJ2-1; V: TRBV5-5
DNA: TGCAGTGCTAGAGATCCCACTAGCGACGAGCAGTACTTC; CDR3: CSARDPTSDEQYF; size: many; D: TRBD2; J: TRBJ2-7; V: TRBV20-1
DNA: TGCAGTGCAGAGGGAGGCAGGGACGAGCAGTACTTC; CDR3: CSAEGGRDEQYF; size: -; D: -; J: TRBJ2-7; V: TRBV20-1
DNA: TGTGCCATCAGTGATTACGGGGGAGATAATTCACCCCTCCACTTT; CDR3: CAISDYGGDNSPLHF; size: many; D: -; J: TRBJ1-6; V: TRBV10-3
DNA: TGTGCCAGCAGCTTAACGGGGGGGGAGTGGGAGCAGTACTTC; CDR3: CASSLTGGEWEQYF; size: many; D: TRBD2; J: TRBJ2-7; V: TRBV7-2
DNA: TGTGCCAGCAGTTTAACGGGTCAGCCCCAGCATTTT; CDR3: CASSLTGQPQHF; size: many; D: -; J: TRBJ1-5; V: TRBV28
DNA: TGTGCCAGCAGTTCGAGCGGACAGGATGGAAACACCATATATTTT; CDR3: CASSSSGQDGNTIYF; size: many; D: TRBD1; J: TRBJ1-3; V: TRBV6-5
DNA: TGTGCCAGCAGCCCTCGATCCCCCGGAGGATACAATGAGCAGTTCTTC; CDR3: CASSPRSPGGYNEQFF; size: few; D: -; J: TRBJ2-1; V: TRBV5-5
DNA: TGTGCCAGCAGCCCCTCGAGCACAGATACGCAGTATTTT; CDR3: CASSPSSTDTQYF; size: many; D: -; J: TRBJ2-3; V: TRBV7-3
DNA: TGTGCCAGCTCACCACTACGTCCAGGGGGAGGGACTGAAGCTTTCTTT; CDR3: CASSPLRPGGGTEAFF; size: -; D: TRBD1; J: TRBJ1-1; V: TRBV18
DNA: TGTGCCAGCAGTGGAGCAGGGTCGGCCGAGCAGTACTTC; CDR3: CASSGAGSAEQYF; size: many; D: -; J: TRBJ2-7; V: TRBV12-3/TRBV12-4
DNA: TGCGCCAGCAGCTTGGGACTAGCGGGGGGGCTCGCCCACACAGATACGCAGTATTTT; CDR3: CASSLGLAGGLAHTDTQYF; size: many; D: TRBD2; J: TRBJ2-3; V: TRBV5-1
DNA: TGTGCCAGCAGCTTCCAGGGGGTGAAAAAAAACTATGGCTACACCTTC; CDR3: CASSFQGVKKNYGYTF; size: many; D: TRBD1; J: TRBJ1-2; V: TRBV7-9
DNA: TGTGCCAGCAGTTTATCAGAGAACACTGAAGCTTTCTTT; CDR3: CASSLSENTEAFF; size: many; D: -; J: TRBJ1-1; V: TRBV27
DNA: TGTGCCACCAGTGATCACGGACCGGGAGGGCCGAATGAGCAGTTCTTC; CDR3: CATSDHGPGGPNEQFF; size: many; D: TRBD2; J: TRBJ2-1; V: TRBV24-1
DNA: TGTGCCAGCAGTTTAGGGTCTAATACGCAGTATTTT; CDR3: CASSLGSNTQYF; size: many; D: -; J: TRBJ2-3; V: TRBV12-3/TRBV12-4
DNA: TGTGCCAGCAGTTTAACACAGGGGACCTTAGGGGCCAACGTCCTGACTTTC; CDR3: CASSLTQGTLGANVLTF; size: many; D: TRBD1; J: TRBJ2-6; V: TRBV28
DNA: TGCAGTGCTAGAGATGGACCTAGTCAGCCCCAGCATTTT; CDR3: CSARDGPSQPQHF; size: few; D: -; J: TRBJ1-5; V: TRBV20-1
DNA: TGCAGTGCCCCGCACGGGGGCAATCAGCCCCAGCATTTC; CDR3: CSAPHGGNQPQHF; size: -; D: -; J: TRBJ1-5; V: TRBV20-1
DNA: TGTGCCAGCAGTTCCGGGACAGACTCCTACAATGAGCAGTTCTTC; CDR3: CASSSGTDSYNEQFF; size: many; D: TRBD1; J: TRBJ2-1; V: TRBV27
DNA: TGCGCCAGCAGCTTGGACGCGGAGACCCAGTACTTC; CDR3: CASSLDAETQYF; size: many; D: -; J: TRBJ2-5; V: TRBV5-1
DNA: TGTGCCAGCAGCCCCTTCAAGAGTCGGGCGAGCGGGAGGAAATCAGATACGCAGTATTTT; CDR3: CASSPFKSRASGRKSDTQYF; size: many; D: TRBD2; J: TRBJ2-3; V: TRBV27
DNA: TGCGCCAGCAGTCGGAGACAGGGAGCCTGCACTGAAGCTTTCTTT; CDR3: CASSRRQGACTEAFF; size: -; D: TRBD1; J: TRBJ1-1; V: TRBV23-1
DNA: TGTGCCAGCAGCTTAAAGGGGGGGAGCACAGATACGCAGTATTTT; CDR3: CASSLKGGSTDTQYF; size: -; D: -; J: TRBJ2-3; V: TRBV7-9
DNA: TGTGCCAGCAGTCCTGCGTGGGAAGATACGCAGTATTTT; CDR3: CASSPAWEDTQYF; size: many; D: -; J: TRBJ2-3; V: TRBV12-3/TRBV12-4
DNA: TGCGCCAGCTCCGACGGACAGGGAAGAGAGACCCAGTACTTC; CDR3: CASSDGQGRETQYF; size: many; D: TRBD1; J: TRBJ2-5; V: TRBV10-1
DNA: TGCAGTGCGGCCCGGGATCACCCAGCGGGCGAGCAGTACTTC; CDR3: CSAARDHPAGEQYF; size: many; D: -; J: TRBJ2-7; V: TRBV20-1